The T cell receptor (beta chain) under discussion was sequenced for a study of blood T cell repertoires in COVID-19. The data were produced by immunoSEQ multiplex PCR, yet TCRdb's version contains in-frame clones alone and is incomplete. Counted here are hundreds of thousands of clones, around 89% occurring once; the ten biggest clones make up 1.2%. The V and J ends lost 5 bases and 3 bases, in that order; junction bases with no gene match: 1. This CDR3 is 13 amino acids long. The V gene's germline CDR1 is MNHEY and CDR2 SVGEGT. The sequence came from a woman aged 40 to 50 with acute COVID-19. This chain uses TRBV6-2 or TRBV6-3 with TRBJ1-5; TRBD1 agrees at 7 bases. The sequenced sample was PBMCs or T cells enriched from blood (not recorded which). CDR3: CASSDRVNQPQHF. CDR3 DNA sequence: TGTGCCAGCAGTGACAGGGTCAATCAGCCCCAGCATTTT.